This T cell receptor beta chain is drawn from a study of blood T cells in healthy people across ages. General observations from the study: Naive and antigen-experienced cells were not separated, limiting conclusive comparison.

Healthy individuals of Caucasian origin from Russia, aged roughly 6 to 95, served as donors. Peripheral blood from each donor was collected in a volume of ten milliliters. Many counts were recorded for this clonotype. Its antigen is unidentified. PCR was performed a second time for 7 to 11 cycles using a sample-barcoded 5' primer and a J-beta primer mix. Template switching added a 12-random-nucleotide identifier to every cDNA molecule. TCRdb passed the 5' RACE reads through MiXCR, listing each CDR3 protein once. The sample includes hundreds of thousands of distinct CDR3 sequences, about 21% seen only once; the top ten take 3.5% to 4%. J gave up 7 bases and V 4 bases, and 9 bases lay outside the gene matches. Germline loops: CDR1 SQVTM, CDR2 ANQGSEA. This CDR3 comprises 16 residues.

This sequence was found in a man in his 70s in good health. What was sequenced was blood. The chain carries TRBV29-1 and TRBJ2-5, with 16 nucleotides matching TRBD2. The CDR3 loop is CSVGTGTSGRAWTQYF. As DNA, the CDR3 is TGCAGCGTTGGAACAGGGACTAGCGGGAGGGCGTGGACCCAGTACTTC. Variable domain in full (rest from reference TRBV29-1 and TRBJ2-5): SAVISQKPSRDICQRGTSLTIQCQVDSQVTMMFWYRQQPGQSLTLIATANQGSEATYESGFVIDKFPISRPNLTFSTLTVSNMSPEDSSIYLCSVGTGTSGRAWTQYFGPGTRLLVL.